This T cell receptor beta chain was profiled in a study of T cell repertoires in cytomegalovirus infection. As for the study in general: CMV infection together with matching HLA type was indicated by public TCR beta signatures.

Germline loops: CDR1 SGHTA, CDR2 FQGNSA. This CDR3 comprises 14 residues. TCRdb re-called the reads through MiXCR, storing one row per CDR3 protein. The profile shows about 280,000 distinct CDR3 sequences, 22% of them singletons. Details on this clonotype: Its antigen is still unknown. A read error may account for a junction end that differs from germline.

The V and J genes are TRBV7-2 and TRBJ2-1, with 7 bases that match TRBD1. Sequenced here: cultured PBMCs, sampled from culture after CMV antigen stimulation. The sequence was obtained from a human donor in good health (CMV status not recorded). Some clones in this sample may be carry-over from other donors' samples. The CDR3, as DNA: TGTGCCAGCCATTCAGGGGGTAGCGACAATAAGCAGTTCTTC. Amino acids: CASHSGGSDNKQFF.